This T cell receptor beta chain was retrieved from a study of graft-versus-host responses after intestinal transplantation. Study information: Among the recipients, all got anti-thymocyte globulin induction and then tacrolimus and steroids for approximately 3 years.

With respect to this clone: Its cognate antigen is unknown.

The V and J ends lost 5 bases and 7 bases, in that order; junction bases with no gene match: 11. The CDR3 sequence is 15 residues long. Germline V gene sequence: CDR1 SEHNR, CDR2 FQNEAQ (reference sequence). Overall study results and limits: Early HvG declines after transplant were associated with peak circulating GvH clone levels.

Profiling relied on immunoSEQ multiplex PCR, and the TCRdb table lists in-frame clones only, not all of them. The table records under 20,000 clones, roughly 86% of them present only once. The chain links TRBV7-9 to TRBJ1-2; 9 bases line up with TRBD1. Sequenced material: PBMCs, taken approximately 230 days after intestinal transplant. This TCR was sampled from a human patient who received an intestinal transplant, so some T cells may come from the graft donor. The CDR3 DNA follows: TGTGCCAGCAGCATACAGACAGGGGGGGTAGGTGGCTACACCTTC. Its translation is CASSIQTGGVGGYTF.